These 7 T cell receptor beta chains were all obtained from the same sample, sequenced in a study of shared clonotypes between healthy human individuals. The protocol was immunoSEQ multiplex PCR, while the TCRdb copy is restricted to in-frame clones and leaves out a portion. The profile shows over 2,000,000 clones, 85% to 95% of them singletons. CD45RO-negative, CCR7-selected cells formed the naive CD8 fraction, which excluded terminally differentiated effector memory CD45RA+ cells. Sequencing was done on a sample of naive CD8+ T cells from PBMCs. The receptor set was obtained from a man younger than 30 in good health. Some clones in this sample may be carry-over from other donors' samples.

This rearrangement joins TRBV9 to TRBJ2-6, with TRBD1 matching over 7 bases. The V segment lost 3 bases and the J segment 18 bases; nucleotides outside the gene matches: 12. This CDR3 spans 13 amino acids. Germline lookup yields CDR1 SGDLS and CDR2 YYNGEE. The DNA for the CDR3 is TGTGCCAGCAGCGGACCGGGACAGATCTATCCGACTTTC. It codes for CASSGPGQIYPTF. The full variable domain, with the rest looked up from reference TRBV9 and TRBJ2-6, is DSGVTQTPKHLITATGQRVTLRCSPRSGDLSVYWYQQSLDQGLQFLIQYYNGEERAKGNILERFSAQQFPDLHSELNLSSLELGDSALYFCASSGPGQIYPTFGAGSRLTVL.

This chain joins TRBV28 and TRBJ2-7; weak D call: TRBD2 (5 bases). Trimming pared 6 bases from V and 3 bases from J, leaving 15 bases between. The CDR3 runs 14 residues. Germline CDR1 and CDR2: MDHEN and SYDVKM. The chain's CDR3 is CASSQVARSYEQYF. In nucleotides, the CDR3 is TGTGCCAGCAGCCAGGTAGCGAGGAGCTACGAGCAGTACTTC.

The J gene is TRBJ2-7, the V gene TRBV5-6; possible D gene TRBD1, 5 bases. The V gene's germline CDR1 is SGHDT and CDR2 YYEEEE. Deletions cut 0 bases from V and 0 bases from J, with 10 bases between. The CDR3 contains 15 residues. Here the CDR3 DNA reads TGTGCCAGCAGCTTGGGTGGGGCCCACTCCTACGAGCAGTACTTC. This gives the protein CASSLGGAHSYEQYF.

The J gene is TRBJ2-1, the V gene TRBV5-7; 9 nucleotides match TRBD2. TRBV5-7 belongs to the ORF category, with a function that is uncertain. CDR3 length: 15 amino acids. V gave up 2 bases and J gave up 4 bases; unmatched junction bases: 4. The CDR3, as DNA: TGTGCCAGCAGCTTCGGGACTAGCTGGTACAATGAGCAGTTCTTC. Translating gives CASSFGTSWYNEQFF.

The chain is built from TRBV27 and TRBJ1-1, with D unresolved. With 2 bases removed from V and 3 bases from J, the gap between germline ends came to 16 bases. CDR1 and CDR2 (germline): MNHEY, SMNVEV (reference sequence). The CDR3 extends over 16 amino acids. The DNA of the CDR3 is TGTGCCAGCAGTTTACATCACCGGGTTTCTGACACTGAAGCTTTCTTT. Amino acid sequence: CASSLHHRVSDTEAFF.

The chain recombines TRBV4-3 with TRBJ2-7, with 7 bases lining up with TRBD1. Germline V gene lookup returns CDR1 LGHNA and CDR2 YSLEER. The V segment lost 4 bases and the J segment 3 bases; nucleotides outside the gene matches: 18. This CDR3 comprises 18 residues. The CDR3 DNA follows: TGCGCCAGCAGCCGACAGGCCACTTCGGAAGACAGGGACTACGAGCAGTACTTC. This sequence encodes CASSRQATSEDRDYEQYF.

This clone has a single count. The rearrangement joins TRBV13 to TRBJ2-5; 10 bases line up with TRBD2. The CDR3 covers 14 residues. Germline CDR1 PRHDT, CDR2 FYEKMQ (reference sequence). The junction had 3 bases not matched to a gene; V was cut back by 5 bases and J by 3 bases. CDR3 nucleotides: TGTGCCAGCAGCCCAGGACTAGCGGAAGAGACCCAGTACTTC. Protein sequence: CASSPGLAEETQYF.